This T cell receptor beta chain came from a study of early T cells in non-severe SARS-CoV-2 infection. Study background: It was bulk RNA from unsorted whole blood that was sequenced, and the chains were unpaired. Whole-study results and caveats: Anti-spike CD8 responses were favored by VDJdb matching, which missed private and CD4 specificities.

This clonotype occurred a few times. The target antigen is unknown. V was clipped by 0 bases and J by 2 bases, with 11 bases between them. CDR1 is SGHAT and CDR2 is FQNNGV in the germline V gene. The CDR3 totals 17 residues. Individually, cDNA molecules had unique molecular identifiers attached to them. One entry per CDR3 protein results from TCRdb running MiXCR on the 5' RACE reads. The sample includes around 66,000 distinct CDR3 sequences, approximately 6.1% seen only once; the top ten take less than 3.5%. Sequenced material: whole blood, taken at baseline. This clonotype was obtained from an adult who was a healthcare worker with PCR-confirmed SARS-CoV-2 infection or an uninfected control (not recorded which). This chain links TRBV11-2 with TRBJ2-6; D is ambiguous. CDR3 amino acids: CASSLDRYEAGANVLTF. The CDR3 bases are TGTGCCAGCAGCTTAGATCGGTATGAGGCTGGGGCCAACGTCCTGACTTTC.